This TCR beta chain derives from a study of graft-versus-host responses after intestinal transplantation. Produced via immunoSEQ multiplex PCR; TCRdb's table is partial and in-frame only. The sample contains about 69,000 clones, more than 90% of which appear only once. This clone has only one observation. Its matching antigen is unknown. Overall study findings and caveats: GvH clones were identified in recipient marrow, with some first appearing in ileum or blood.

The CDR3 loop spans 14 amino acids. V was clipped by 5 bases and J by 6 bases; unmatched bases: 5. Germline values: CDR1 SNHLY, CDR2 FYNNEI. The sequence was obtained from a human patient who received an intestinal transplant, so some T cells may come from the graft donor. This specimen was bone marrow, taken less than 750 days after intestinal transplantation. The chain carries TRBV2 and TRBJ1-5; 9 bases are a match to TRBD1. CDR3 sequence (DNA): TGTGCCAGCAGTAAACAGGGGGCGGGTCAGCCCCAGCATTTT. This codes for CASSKQGAGQPQHF.